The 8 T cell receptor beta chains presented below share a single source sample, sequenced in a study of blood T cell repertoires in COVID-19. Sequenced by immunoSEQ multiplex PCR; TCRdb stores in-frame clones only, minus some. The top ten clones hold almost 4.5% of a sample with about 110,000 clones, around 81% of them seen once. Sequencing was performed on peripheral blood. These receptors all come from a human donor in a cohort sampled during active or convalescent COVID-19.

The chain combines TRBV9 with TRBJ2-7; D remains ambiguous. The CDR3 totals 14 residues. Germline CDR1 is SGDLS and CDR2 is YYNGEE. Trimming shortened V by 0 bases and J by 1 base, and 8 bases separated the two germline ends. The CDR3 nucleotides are TGTGCCAGCAGCGTAGCTCATACTTCCTACGAGCAGTACTTC. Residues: CASSVAHTSYEQYF.

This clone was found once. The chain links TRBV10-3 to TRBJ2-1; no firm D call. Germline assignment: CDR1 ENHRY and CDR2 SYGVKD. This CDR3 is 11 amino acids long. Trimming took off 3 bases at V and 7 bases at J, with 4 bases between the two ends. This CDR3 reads CAISEENEQFF. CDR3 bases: TGTGCCATCAGTGAAGAGAATGAGCAGTTCTTC.

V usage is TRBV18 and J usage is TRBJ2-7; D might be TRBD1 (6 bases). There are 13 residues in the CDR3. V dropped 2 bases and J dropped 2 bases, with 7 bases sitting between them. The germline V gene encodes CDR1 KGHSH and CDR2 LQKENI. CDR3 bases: TGTGCCAGCTCACCAGGGACAACCTACGAGCAGTACTTC. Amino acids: CASSPGTTYEQYF.

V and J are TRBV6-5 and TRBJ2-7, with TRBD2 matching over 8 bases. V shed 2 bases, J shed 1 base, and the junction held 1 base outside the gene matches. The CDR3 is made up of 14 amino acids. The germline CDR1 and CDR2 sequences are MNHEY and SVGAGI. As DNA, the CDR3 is TGTGCCAGCAGTTACCAGCGGGGGTCCTACGAGCAGTACTTC. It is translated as CASSYQRGSYEQYF.

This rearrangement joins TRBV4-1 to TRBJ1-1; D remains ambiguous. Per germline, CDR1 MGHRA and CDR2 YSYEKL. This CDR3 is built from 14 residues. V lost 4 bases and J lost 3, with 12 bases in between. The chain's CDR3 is CASSPEGMHTEAFF. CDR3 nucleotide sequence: TGCGCCAGCAGCCCGGAGGGTATGCACACTGAAGCTTTCTTT.

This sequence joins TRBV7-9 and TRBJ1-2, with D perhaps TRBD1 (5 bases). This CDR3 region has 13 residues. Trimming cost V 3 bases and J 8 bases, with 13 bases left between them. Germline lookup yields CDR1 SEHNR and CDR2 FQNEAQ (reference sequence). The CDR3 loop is CASSFSGGDGYTF. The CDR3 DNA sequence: TGTGCCAGCAGCTTTTCCGGAGGGGACGGCTACACCTTC.

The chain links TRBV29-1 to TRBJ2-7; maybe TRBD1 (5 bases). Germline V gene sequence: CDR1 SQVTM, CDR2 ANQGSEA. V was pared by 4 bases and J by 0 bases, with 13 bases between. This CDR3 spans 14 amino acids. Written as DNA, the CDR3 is TGCAGCGTTGCGTGGCAGGGTCGCTCCTACGAGCAGTACTTC. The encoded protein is CSVAWQGRSYEQYF.

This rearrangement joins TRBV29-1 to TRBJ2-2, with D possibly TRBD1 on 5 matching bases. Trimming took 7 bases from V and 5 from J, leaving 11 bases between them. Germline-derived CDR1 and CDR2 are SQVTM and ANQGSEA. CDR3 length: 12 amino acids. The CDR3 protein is CSADRQTGELFF. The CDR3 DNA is TGCAGCGCCGACAGACAAACCGGGGAGCTGTTTTTT.